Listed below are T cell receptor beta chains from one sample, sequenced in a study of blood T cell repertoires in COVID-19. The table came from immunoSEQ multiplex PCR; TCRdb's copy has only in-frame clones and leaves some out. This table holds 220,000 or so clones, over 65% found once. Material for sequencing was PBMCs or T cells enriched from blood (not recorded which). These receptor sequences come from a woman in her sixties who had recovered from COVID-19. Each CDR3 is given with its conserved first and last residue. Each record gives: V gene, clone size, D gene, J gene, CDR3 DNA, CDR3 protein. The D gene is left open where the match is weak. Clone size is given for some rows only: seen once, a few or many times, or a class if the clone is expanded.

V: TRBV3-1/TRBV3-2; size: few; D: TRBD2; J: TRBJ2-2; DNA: TGTGCCAGCAGCCAGGTTGGACTAGCGGCGAACACCGGGGAGCTGTTTTTT; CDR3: CASSQVGLAANTGELFF
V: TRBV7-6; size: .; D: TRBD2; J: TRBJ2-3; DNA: TGTGCCAGCAGCTCGGGACTAGCGGGTGCGGATACGCAGTATTTT; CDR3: CASSSGLAGADTQYF
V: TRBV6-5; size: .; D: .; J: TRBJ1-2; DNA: TGTGCCAGCAGCGCCGACAGGAATGGCTACACCTTC; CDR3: CASSADRNGYTF
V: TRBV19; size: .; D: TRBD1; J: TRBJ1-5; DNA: TGTGCCAGTAGCAACGGACAGGGGGCTTATCAGCCCCAGCATTTT; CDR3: CASSNGQGAYQPQHF
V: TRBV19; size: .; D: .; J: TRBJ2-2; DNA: TGTGCCAGTAGTATATCGACAGCTAACACCGGGGAGCTGTTTTTT; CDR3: CASSISTANTGELFF
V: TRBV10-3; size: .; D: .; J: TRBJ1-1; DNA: TGTGCCATCAGTGGAGGGAGCGGCACTGAAGCTTTCTTT; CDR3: CAISGGSGTEAFF
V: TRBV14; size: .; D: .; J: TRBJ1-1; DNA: TGTGCCAGCAGCCAAGATCTACCCGCCAGGGGCGCGATTTGGCGGACTGAAGCTTTCTTT; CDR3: CASSQDLPARGAIWRTEAFF
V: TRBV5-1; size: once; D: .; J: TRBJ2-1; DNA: TGCGCCAGCAGCCCTTACAGGAGCTCCTACAATGAGCAGTTCTTC; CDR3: CASSPYRSSYNEQFF
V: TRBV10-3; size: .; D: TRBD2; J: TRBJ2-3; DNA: TGTGCCATCAGAGCCGAACTAGCGCCGCACAGAGATACGCAGTATTTT; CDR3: CAIRAELAPHRDTQYF
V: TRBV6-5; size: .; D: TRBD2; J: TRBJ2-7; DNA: TGTGCCAGCAGTTACTCAGGGCGGGGGAGCTACGAGCAGTACTTC; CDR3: CASSYSGRGSYEQYF
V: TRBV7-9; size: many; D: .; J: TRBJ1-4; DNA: TGTGCCAGCAGCTCAACAGGGCGGACTAATGAAAAACTGTTTTTT; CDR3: CASSSTGRTNEKLFF
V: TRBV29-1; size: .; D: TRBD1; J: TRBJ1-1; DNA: TGCAGCGCTCCGACAGGGGACTTCACTGAAGCTTTCTTT; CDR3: CSAPTGDFTEAFF
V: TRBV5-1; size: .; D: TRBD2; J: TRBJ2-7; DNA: TGCGCCAGCAGCTTGGCCGGACTAGCGGCGGACGAGCAGTACTTC; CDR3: CASSLAGLAADEQYF
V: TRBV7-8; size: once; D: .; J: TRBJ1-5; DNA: TGTGCCAGCAGCTTAGCGTTGACAGACACCAATCAGCCCCAGCATTTT; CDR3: CASSLALTDTNQPQHF
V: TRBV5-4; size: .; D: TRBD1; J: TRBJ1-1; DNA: TGTGCCAGCAGCTTGGGGGGACAGTTATACACTGAAGCTTTCTTT; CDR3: CASSLGGQLYTEAFF
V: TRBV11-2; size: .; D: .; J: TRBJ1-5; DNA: TGTGCCAGCAGCTCGCCGGGGGGCAATCAGCCCCAGCATTTT; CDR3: CASSSPGGNQPQHF
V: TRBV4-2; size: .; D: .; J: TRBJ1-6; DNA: TGTGCCAGCAGCCCTCAAAGTGGGGAGGAAAATTCACCCCTCCACTTT; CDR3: CASSPQSGEENSPLHF
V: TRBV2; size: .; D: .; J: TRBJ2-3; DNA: TGTGCCAGCAGTGTATCTACAGATACGCAGTATTTT; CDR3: CASSVSTDTQYF
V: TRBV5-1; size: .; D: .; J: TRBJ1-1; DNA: TGCGCCAGCAGCTTGGCAGTCAGGGACACTGAAGCTTTCTTT; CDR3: CASSLAVRDTEAFF
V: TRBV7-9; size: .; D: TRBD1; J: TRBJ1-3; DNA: TGTGCCAGCAGCTTCCCAGGGGGTTTCCGTGACACCATATATTTT; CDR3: CASSFPGGFRDTIYF
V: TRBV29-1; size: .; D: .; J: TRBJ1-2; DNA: TGCAGCGTTGTAGGGGAGGCTGTCTACACCTTC; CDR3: CSVVGEAVYTF
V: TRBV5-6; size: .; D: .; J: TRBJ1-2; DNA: TGTGCCAGCAGCCCAGGGCCGGGCGATGGCTACACCTTC; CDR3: CASSPGPGDGYTF
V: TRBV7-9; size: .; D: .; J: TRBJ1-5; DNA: TGTGCCAGCATTGGTGAGGGCACCCATCAGCCCCAGCATTTT; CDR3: CASIGEGTHQPQHF
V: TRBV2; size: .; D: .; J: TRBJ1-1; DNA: TGTGCCAGCAGCCCAACGAGAATGGTCACTGAAGCTTTCTTT; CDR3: CASSPTRMVTEAFF
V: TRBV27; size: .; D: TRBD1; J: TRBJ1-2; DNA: TGTGCCAGCAGTCGAACAGGGGGGGAAAGCTATGGCTACACCTTC; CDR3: CASSRTGGESYGYTF
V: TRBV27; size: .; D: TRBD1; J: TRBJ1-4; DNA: TGTGCCAGCAGTGCGACAGGGAATGAAAAACTGTTTTTT; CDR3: CASSATGNEKLFF
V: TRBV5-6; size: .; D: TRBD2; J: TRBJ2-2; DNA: TGTGCCAGCAGCTTCGTTAGCGGGGGGACCGGGGAGCTGTTTTTT; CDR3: CASSFVSGGTGELFF
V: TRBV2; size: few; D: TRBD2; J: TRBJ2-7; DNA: TGTGCCAGCCTCCCCCAGACTAGCTCTACGAGGCAGTACTTC; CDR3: CASLPQTSSTRQYF
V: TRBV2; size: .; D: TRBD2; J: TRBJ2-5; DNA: TGTGCCAGCGCCGGGAGGGCCCAAGAGACCCAGTACTTC; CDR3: CASAGRAQETQYF
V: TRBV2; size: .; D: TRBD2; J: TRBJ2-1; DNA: TGTGCCAGCAGGAGGACTAGCAACTACAATGAGCAGTTCTTC; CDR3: CASRRTSNYNEQFF
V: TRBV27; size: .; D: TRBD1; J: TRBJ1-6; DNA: TGTGCCAGCAGTCTCGGACAGGCAAATAATTCACCCCTCCACTTT; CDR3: CASSLGQANNSPLHF
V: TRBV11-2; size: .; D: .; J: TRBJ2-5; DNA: TGTGCCAGCAGCTTAGATCAGGGGACCCAGTACTTC; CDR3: CASSLDQGTQYF
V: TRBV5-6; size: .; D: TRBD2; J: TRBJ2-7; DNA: TGTGCCAGCACCGTGGGGTGGGAGGGACTGGACTTC; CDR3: CASTVGWEGLDF
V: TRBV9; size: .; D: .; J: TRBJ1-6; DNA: TGTGCCAGCAGCGTAGACTCCTCCTATAATTCACCCCTCCACTTT; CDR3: CASSVDSSYNSPLHF
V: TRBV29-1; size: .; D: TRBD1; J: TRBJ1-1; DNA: TGCAGCGGTGAACAGGGGGCGGGGAACACTGAAGCTTTCTTT; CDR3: CSGEQGAGNTEAFF
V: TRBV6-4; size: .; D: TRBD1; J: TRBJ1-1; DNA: TGTGCCAGCAAGAGGAGGGACAGCTTGAACACTGAAGCTTTCTTT; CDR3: CASKRRDSLNTEAFF
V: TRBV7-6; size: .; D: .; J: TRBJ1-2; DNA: TGTGCCAGCAGCTCTCTGGGCCAGGGGAACTATGGCTACACCTTC; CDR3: CASSSLGQGNYGYTF
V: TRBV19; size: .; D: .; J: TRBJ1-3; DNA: TGTGCCAGTAGTATCCGACAAGCTGGAAACACCATATATTTT; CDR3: CASSIRQAGNTIYF
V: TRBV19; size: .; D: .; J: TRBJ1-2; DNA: TGTGCCAGTAGTATCTGGGGCTCTGGCTACACCTTC; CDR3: CASSIWGSGYTF
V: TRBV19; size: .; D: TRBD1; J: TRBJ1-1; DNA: TGTGCCAGTAGTATCACCGGGACAGGGGACACTGAAGCTTTCTTT; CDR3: CASSITGTGDTEAFF
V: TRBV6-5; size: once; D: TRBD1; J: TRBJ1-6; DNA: TGTGCCAGCAGTCCCGACAGGGGACGGTCACCCCTCCACTTT; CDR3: CASSPDRGRSPLHF
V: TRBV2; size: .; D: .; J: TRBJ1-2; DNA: TGTGCCAGCAGTGACAGTAGGGGCCATGGCTACACCTTC; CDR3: CASSDSRGHGYTF
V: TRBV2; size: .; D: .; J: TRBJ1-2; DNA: TGTGCCAGCAGTGGAATCCTCCGACAGGAAGGCTACACCTTC; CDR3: CASSGILRQEGYTF
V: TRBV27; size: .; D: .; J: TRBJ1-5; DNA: TGTGCCAGCAGTTCCACAGGACCCAATCAGCCCCAGCATTTT; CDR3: CASSSTGPNQPQHF
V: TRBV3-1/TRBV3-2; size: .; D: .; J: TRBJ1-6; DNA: TGTGCCAGCAGCCCCCGCATCAATGGAGGTAATAGTTCACCCCTCCACTTT; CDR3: CASSPRINGGNSSPLHF
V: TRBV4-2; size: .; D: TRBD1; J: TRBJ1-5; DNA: TGTGCCAGCAGCCAAGATGTCATCGACAGGGGGCCAGATCAGCCCCAGCATTTT; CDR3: CASSQDVIDRGPDQPQHF
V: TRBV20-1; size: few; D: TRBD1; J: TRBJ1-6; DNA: TGCAGTGCTATTGAGACAGGGGGAAATTCACCCCTCCACTTT; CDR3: CSAIETGGNSPLHF
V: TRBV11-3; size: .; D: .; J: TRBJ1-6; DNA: TGTGCCAGCAGCTTGGGCAGTTTGAATTCACCCCTCCACTTT; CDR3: CASSLGSLNSPLHF
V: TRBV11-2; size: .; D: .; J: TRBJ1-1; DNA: TGTGCCAGCAGCTTAGGTCAGAACACTGAAGCTTTCTTT; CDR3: CASSLGQNTEAFF
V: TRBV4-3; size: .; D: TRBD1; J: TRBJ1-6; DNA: TGCGCCAGCAGCCAAGACAGGGGGCGGAATTCACCCCTCCACTTT; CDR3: CASSQDRGRNSPLHF
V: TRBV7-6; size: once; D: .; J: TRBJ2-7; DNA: TGTGCCAGCAGCTTAGGGGGGGTCGGTCCCGAGCAGTACTTC; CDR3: CASSLGGVGPEQYF
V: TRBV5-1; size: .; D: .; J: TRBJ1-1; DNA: TGCGCCAGCAGCTTGGGGTTGGCCGTCCCCCTGAACACTGAAGCTTTCTTT; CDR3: CASSLGLAVPLNTEAFF
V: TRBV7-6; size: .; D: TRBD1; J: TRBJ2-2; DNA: TGTGCCAGCAGCGACCGACAGGGGGAGAACACCGGGGAGCTGTTTTTT; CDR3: CASSDRQGENTGELFF
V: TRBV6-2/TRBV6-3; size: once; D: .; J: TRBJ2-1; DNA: TGTGCCAGCAGTTACTCGAAGCAGGGTTACAATGAGCAGTTCTTC; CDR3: CASSYSKQGYNEQFF
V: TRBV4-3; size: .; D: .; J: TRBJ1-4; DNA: TGCGCCAGCAGCCCCCTAGGCGGTCGTATTGAAAAACTGTTTTTT; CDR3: CASSPLGGRIEKLFF
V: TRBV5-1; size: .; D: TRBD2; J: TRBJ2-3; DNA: TGCGCCAGCAGCTTGATTGGACTAGCGGGAGTTGGAGATACGCAGTATTTT; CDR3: CASSLIGLAGVGDTQYF
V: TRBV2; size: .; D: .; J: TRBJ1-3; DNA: TGTGCCAGCAGCCCGTTGGGGAGCTCTGGAAACACCATATATTTT; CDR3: CASSPLGSSGNTIYF
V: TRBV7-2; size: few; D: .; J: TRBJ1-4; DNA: TGTGCCAGCAGCCCCCGGGGGGGAAAAGAAAAACTGTTTTTT; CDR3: CASSPRGGKEKLFF
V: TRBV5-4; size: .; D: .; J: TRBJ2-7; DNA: TGTGCCAGCAGCTCAACCAGGGTCCTAGGTGAGCAGTACTTC; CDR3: CASSSTRVLGEQYF